This entry describes one TCR beta chain. The data are from a study of blood T cell repertoires in COVID-19. Study background: From T cells, B-cell-depleted T cells, or PBMCs came the material, which was cDNA or gDNA.

Two negative PCRs, clearance, or symptom resolution were required of recovered Cohort 3 donors. Authors' methods: Nucleated cell number was recorded as an estimate derived from reference gene primer amplification. Generated by immunoSEQ multiplex PCR, the TCRdb table keeps only in-frame clones and is missing some. D and trimming come from the DNA, and the V and J calls and clone size come from that table. The sample records 490,000 or so clones, 88% being singletons. CDR1 SGHRS and CDR2 YFSETQ come from the germline V gene. V lost 5 bases and J lost 0, with 14 bases in between. The CDR3 covers 15 residues.

This chain links TRBV5-1 with TRBJ1-1, with D unclear. The receptor's source is a woman aged 55 to 70 who had recovered from COVID-19. The sample consisted of PBMCs or T cells enriched from blood (not recorded which). The CDR3, as DNA: TGCGCCAGCAGGGCTAAGAACACTATGAACACTGAAGCTTTCTTT. It yields the protein CASRAKNTMNTEAFF. The variable domain in full, completed from reference TRBV5-1 and TRBJ1-1, reads KAGVTQTPRYLIKTRGQQVTLSCSPISGHRSVSWYQQTPGQGLQFLFEYFSETQRNKGNFPGRFSGRQFSNSRSEMNVSTLELGDSALYLCASRAKNTMNTEAFFGQGTRLTVV.